This T cell receptor (beta chain) originates from a study of shared clonotypes between healthy human individuals. Study-level findings and limits: What limited the represented genetic and exposure-history diversity was the small number of donors. Generally, naive subsets came out with larger estimated richness than memory subsets.

Remarks on this clone: The antigen is undetermined. This specimen includes other DNA sequences encoding the same CDR3.

Data came from immunoSEQ multiplex PCR; TCRdb stores just in-frame clones and leaves some out. The data contain 2 million to 3 million clones, over 85% of them singletons. Germline V lookup: CDR1 SGHTA, CDR2 FQGNSA. Trimming took off 0 bases at V and 1 base at J, with 6 bases between the two ends. This CDR3 has 14 residues. The sequence was obtained from a man younger than 35 in good health. Some clones in this sample may be carry-over from other donors' samples. Sequencing was done on a sample of naive CD4+ T cells from PBMCs. Described subset: CD45RA+ positively selected. This chain links TRBV7-2 with TRBJ1-1; D is ambiguous. CDR3 nucleotides: TGTGCCAGCAGCTTAGCGCGGGGGAACACTGAAGCTTTCTTT. As protein: CASSLARGNTEAFF.